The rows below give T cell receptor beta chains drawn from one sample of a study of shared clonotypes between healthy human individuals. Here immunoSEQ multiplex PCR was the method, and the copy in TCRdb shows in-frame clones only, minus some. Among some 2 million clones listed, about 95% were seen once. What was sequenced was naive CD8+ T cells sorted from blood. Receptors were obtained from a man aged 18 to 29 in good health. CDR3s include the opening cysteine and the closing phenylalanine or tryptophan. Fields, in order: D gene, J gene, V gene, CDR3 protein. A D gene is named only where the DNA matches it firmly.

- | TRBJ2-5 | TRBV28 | CASTLRAGWETQYF
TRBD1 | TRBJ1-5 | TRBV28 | CASSLQGAAQPQHF
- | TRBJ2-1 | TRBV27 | CASSLGGLGLEQFF
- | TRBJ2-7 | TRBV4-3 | CASSQDRSGYSYEQYF
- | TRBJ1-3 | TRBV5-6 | CASSGLPGNTIYF
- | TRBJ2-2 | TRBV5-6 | CASSLVFHTRSGELFF
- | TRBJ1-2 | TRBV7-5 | CARSLVLGNRENYGYTF
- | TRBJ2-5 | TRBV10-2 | CASSGGSQETQYF
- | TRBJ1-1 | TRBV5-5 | CASSSLYGTEAFF
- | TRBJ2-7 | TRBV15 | CATSRDRAGTYEQYF